This TCR beta chain was found in a study of T-cell memory formation after mild COVID-19. Broader study findings: Mainly CM and EM harbored the contracting CD4+ clones; mainly EMRA harbored the CD8+ ones.

Concerning this clonotype: Antigen specificity is unknown.

Between the trimmed V and J ends, which lost 0 bases and 6 bases, there was a span of 7 bases. Germline V gene data show CDR1 as SEHNR and CDR2 as FQNEAQ (reference sequence). The CDR3 has 13 amino acids. TCRdb reanalysed the 5' RACE reads using MiXCR and keeps one entry per CDR3 protein. The table includes fewer than 500,000 distinct CDR3 sequences, around a quarter detected once. Input material: PBMCs or a T cell subset sorted from them (not recorded which). The sequence derives from an adult woman who had mild COVID-19 (a few samples of this study predate the infection). Cell type and time point are not known. The chain carries TRBV7-9 and TRBJ2-3; D gene unclear. The CDR3 DNA reads as TGTGCCAGCAGCTTAGCAGGGCTGGATACGCAGTATTTT. Its translation is CASSLAGLDTQYF.